The sequence of this T cell receptor (beta chain) was determined in a study of T cells expressing NK-cell markers. Study-wide background: Cells sorted as CD3+CD56+NKG2C+, CD3+CD56+NKG2C- and CD3+CD56-NKG2C+ T cells supplied the TCR beta repertoires. General observations from the study: A range of about 1.0-7.0% of CD8+ T cells consisted of dominant NKG2C+ clonotypes in roughly 6 donors. Certain NKG2C+ T cell clones were expanded, and their HCMV specificity remained unclear. A few of the donors also had these clonotypes leading their CD3+CD56-NKG2C+ fraction.

Germline V gives CDR1 SGHRS, CDR2 YFSETQ. This CDR3 has 14 residues. TCRdb re-called the 5' RACE reads and gives one entry per CDR3 protein, without DNA. The listing contains about 460,000 distinct CDR3 sequences. To note about this clonotype: The antigen is undetermined.

The sequence was collected from a woman aged 45-60 years in good health. Sequencing used blood T cells: a sorted CD56 or NKG2C T cell subset, CD4+ or CD8+ T cells, or bulk PBMC T cells (not recorded which). V is TRBV5-1 and J is TRBJ1-2; the D gene TCRdb calls, TRBD1, cannot be checked with no DNA. The CDR3 sequence: CASSHGAEGYGYTF.